This record covers a single T cell receptor (beta chain). The data originate from a study of early T cells in non-severe SARS-CoV-2 infection. CDR1 is SQVTM and CDR2 is ANQGSEA in the germline V gene. Trimming pared 4 bases from V and 9 bases from J, leaving 12 bases between. This CDR3 has 11 amino acids. Each CDR3 protein is one row after TCRdb ran MiXCR on the 5' RACE reads. This repertoire shows about 77,000 distinct CDR3 sequences, roughly a sixth found once; its top ten account for roughly 3%. This clonotype was sampled from an adult who was a healthcare worker with PCR-confirmed SARS-CoV-2 infection or an uninfected control (not recorded which). V is TRBV29-1 and J is TRBJ2-5; D uncertain. Sequencing input: whole blood. The CDR3 protein is CSVATFGSQYF. Here the CDR3 DNA reads TGCAGCGTTGCCACCTTTGGTTCCCAGTACTTC.